This is a list of T cell receptor beta chains from one sample in a study of shared clonotypes between healthy human individuals. Measured with immunoSEQ multiplex PCR; TCRdb has only the in-frame clones, and not every one. Seen here are approximately 400,000 clones, around 96% observed once, and the top ten hold about 0.34%. The sample comprised memory CD8+ T cells sorted from blood. These receptors came from a man in his thirties or forties in good health. CDR3s include the opening cysteine and the closing phenylalanine or tryptophan. A D gene is named only where the DNA matches it firmly.

d_call j_call v_call cdr3_aa cdr3_nt
NA TRBJ2-1 TRBV6-5 CASSLAIRDEQFF TGTGCCAGCAGTCTCGCCATCCGGGATGAGCAGTTCTTC
NA TRBJ1-5 TRBV2 CASSEAPGGNQPQHF TGTGCCAGCAGTGAAGCGCCAGGGGGCAATCAGCCCCAGCATTTT
TRBD2 TRBJ2-1 TRBV5-1 CASSSQAGGAYNEQFF TGCGCCAGCAGCTCACAAGCGGGAGGGGCCTACAATGAGCAGTTCTTC
NA TRBJ2-5 TRBV27 CASSFRGGETQYF TGTGCCAGCAGTTTCAGGGGAGGCGAGACCCAGTACTTC
TRBD2 TRBJ2-1 TRBV4-1 CASSQPTSGFLDEQFF TGCGCCAGCAGCCAACCGACTAGCGGGTTCCTGGATGAGCAGTTCTTC
TRBD2 TRBJ2-3 TRBV19 CASSIEGTSGRDTQYF TGTGCCAGTAGTATAGAAGGGACTAGCGGGAGGGATACGCAGTATTTT
NA TRBJ2-4 TRBV18 CASSPEQGRAKNIQYF TGTGCCAGCTCACCAGAACAGGGTCGTGCCAAAAACATTCAGTACTTC
NA TRBJ2-7 TRBV28 CASSLPTREQYF TGTGCCAGCAGTTTACCGACTAGGGAGCAGTACTTC
NA TRBJ2-7 TRBV30 CAWSPTGSFSGEQYF TGTGCCTGGAGTCCCACGGGCAGTTTTTCTGGCGAGCAGTACTTC
NA TRBJ2-7 TRBV10-3 CAISGDSGTGYEQYF TGTGCCATCAGTGGGGATAGCGGGACAGGCTACGAGCAGTACTTC
NA TRBJ1-2 TRBV7-3 CASSPSGRTRAPYGYTF TGTGCCAGCAGCCCATCCGGGAGGACAAGGGCCCCTTATGGCTACACCTTC
NA TRBJ2-1 TRBV10-3 CAIGRHYNEQFF TGTGCCATCGGGAGACACTACAATGAGCAGTTCTTC
TRBD1 TRBJ1-2 TRBV5-5 CASSRTGFDGYTF TGTGCCAGCAGTCGGACAGGGTTCGATGGCTACACCTTC
TRBD1 TRBJ2-3 TRBV5-4 CASSFGLGQGASDTQYF TGTGCCAGCAGCTTTGGCCTAGGACAGGGGGCATCGGATACGCAGTATTTT
TRBD1 TRBJ2-6 TRBV2 CASRGTGGANVLTF TGTGCCAGCAGGGGGACAGGGGGGGCCAACGTCCTGACTTTC
NA TRBJ2-6 TRBV5-6 CASGPRVSGANVLTF TGTGCCAGCGGACCTAGGGTCTCTGGGGCCAACGTCCTGACTTTC
NA TRBJ2-7 TRBV28 CASSLGELNEQYF TGTGCCAGCAGTTTAGGTGAACTTAACGAGCAGTACTTC
TRBD1 TRBJ2-7 TRBV27 CASTPWGQGPYEQYF TGTGCCAGCACCCCATGGGGACAGGGCCCCTACGAGCAGTACTTC